The clone carrying this T cell receptor (beta chain) has just a few counts. What it binds is unknown. The data derive from a study of beta chain features in type 1 diabetes. At the level of the study: Sorted cells numbering some 110,000,000 were examined across all samples. Study observations and caveats: In the patient group, naive, central memory and Treg TCRB repertoires seemed more alike than in the healthy donor group. In all four CD4+ subsets, TCRB CDR3 length was significantly, moderately reduced in type 1 diabetes. PCR, the amplification step, might favor shorter templates, equally in patients and controls. Any HLA effect on TCRB rearrangement was left unresolved by small sub-analyses.

Expressed TCRB transcripts were sequenced because the entire RNA isolate underwent reverse transcription. Here immunoSEQ multiplex PCR was the method, and the copy in TCRdb shows in-frame clones only, minus some. The data hold hundreds of thousands of clones, with about a tenth observed a single time. Germline CDR1 is ENHRY and CDR2 is SYGVKD. The V gene end was trimmed by 10 bases and the J gene end by 7 bases; junction bases not matched to a gene: 8. This CDR3 has 14 residues. The genes are TRBV10-3 and TRBJ1-6; 9 nucleotides agree with TRBD1. Sequencing used central memory CD4+ T cells from blood. The clonotype was recovered from a man younger than 40 with type 1 diabetes. Written as DNA, the CDR3 is TGTGCCACCACCCGGGACAGGGAAAATTCACCCCTCCACTTT. It yields the protein CATTRDRENSPLHF.